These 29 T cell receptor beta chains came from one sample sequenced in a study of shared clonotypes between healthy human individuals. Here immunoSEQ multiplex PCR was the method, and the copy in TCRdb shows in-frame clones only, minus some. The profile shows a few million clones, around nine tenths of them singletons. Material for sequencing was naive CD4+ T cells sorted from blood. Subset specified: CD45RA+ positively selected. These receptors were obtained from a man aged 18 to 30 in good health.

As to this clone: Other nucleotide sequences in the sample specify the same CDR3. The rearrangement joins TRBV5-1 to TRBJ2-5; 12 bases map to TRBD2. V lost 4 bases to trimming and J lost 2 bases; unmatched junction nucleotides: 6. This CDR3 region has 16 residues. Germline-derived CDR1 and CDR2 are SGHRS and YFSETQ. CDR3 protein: CASSPPLAGGQETQYF. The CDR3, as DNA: TGCGCCAGCAGCCCGCCGCTAGCGGGGGGGCAAGAGACCCAGTACTTC.

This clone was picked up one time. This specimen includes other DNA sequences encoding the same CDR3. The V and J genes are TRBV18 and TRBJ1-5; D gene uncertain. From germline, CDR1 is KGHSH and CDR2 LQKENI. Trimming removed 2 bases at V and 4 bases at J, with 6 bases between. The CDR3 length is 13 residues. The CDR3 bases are TGTGCCAGCTCACCAGACGATAATCAGCCCCAGCATTTT. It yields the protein CASSPDDNQPQHF.

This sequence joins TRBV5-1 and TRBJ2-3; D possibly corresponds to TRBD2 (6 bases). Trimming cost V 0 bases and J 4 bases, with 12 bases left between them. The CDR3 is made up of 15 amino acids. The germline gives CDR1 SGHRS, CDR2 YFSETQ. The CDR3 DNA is TGCGCCAGCAGCTTGGGGCAGGGAGGCCCAGATACGCAGTATTTT. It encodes CASSLGQGGPDTQYF.

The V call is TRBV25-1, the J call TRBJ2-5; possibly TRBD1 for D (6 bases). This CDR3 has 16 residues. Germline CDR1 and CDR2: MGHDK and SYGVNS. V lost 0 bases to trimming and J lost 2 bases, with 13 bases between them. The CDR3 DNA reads TGTGCCAGCAGTGAATATGGGACAAGCCCTCAAGAGACCCAGTACTTC. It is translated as CASSEYGTSPQETQYF.

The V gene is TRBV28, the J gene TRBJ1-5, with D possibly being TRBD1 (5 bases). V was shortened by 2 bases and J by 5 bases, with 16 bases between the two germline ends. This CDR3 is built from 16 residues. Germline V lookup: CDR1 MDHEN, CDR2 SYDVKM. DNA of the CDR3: TGTGCCAGCAGTTTACTAATTTTCAGGGAGGATCAGCCCCAGCATTTT. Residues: CASSLLIFREDQPQHF.

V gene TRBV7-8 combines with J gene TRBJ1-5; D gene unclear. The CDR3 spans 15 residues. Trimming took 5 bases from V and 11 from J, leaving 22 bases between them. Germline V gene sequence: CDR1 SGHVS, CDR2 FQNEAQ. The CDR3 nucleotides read TGTGCCAGCAGCCCCAAGGCTTCGGTTTGGGATGCCCAGCATTTT. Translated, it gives CASSPKASVWDAQHF.

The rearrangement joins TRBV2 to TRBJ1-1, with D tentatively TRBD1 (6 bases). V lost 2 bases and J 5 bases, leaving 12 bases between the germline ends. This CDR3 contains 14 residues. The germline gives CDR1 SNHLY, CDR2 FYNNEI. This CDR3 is CASSENTGWTEAFF. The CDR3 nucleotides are TGTGCCAGCAGTGAAAATACAGGGTGGACTGAAGCTTTCTTT.

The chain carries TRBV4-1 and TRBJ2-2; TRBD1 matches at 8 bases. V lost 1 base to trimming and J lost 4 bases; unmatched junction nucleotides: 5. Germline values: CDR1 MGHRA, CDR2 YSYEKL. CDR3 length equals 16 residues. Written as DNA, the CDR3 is TGCGCCAGCAGCCAAGCTGAGACAGGGGTCACCGGGGAGCTGTTTTTT. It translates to CASSQAETGVTGELFF.

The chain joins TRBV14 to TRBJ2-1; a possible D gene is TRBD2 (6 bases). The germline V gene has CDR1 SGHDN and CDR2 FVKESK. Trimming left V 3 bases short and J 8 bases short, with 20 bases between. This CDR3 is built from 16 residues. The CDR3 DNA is TGTGCCAGCAGCCATCTGCCGGGACTCCCTGGCGATGAGCAGTTCTTC. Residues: CASSHLPGLPGDEQFF.

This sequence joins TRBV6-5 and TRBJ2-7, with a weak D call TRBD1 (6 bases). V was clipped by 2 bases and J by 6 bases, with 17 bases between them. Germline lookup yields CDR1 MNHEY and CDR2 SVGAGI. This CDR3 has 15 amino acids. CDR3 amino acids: CASSYLPPQGGEQYF. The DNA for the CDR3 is TGTGCCAGCAGTTACCTCCCCCCACAGGGTGGCGAGCAGTACTTC.

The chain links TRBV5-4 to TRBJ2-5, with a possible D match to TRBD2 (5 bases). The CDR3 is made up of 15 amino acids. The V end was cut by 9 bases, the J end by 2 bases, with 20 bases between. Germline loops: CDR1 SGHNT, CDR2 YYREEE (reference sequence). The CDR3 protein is CATRFSGTEQETQYF. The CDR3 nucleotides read TGTGCCACCAGATTTTCGGGAACGGAGCAAGAGACCCAGTACTTC.

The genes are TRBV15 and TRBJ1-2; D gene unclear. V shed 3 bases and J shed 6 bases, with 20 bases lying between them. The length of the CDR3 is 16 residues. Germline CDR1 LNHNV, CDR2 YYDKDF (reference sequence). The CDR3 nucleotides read TGTGCCACCAGCAGGGCTTTAGACCCAGCCCGGGATGGCTACACCTTC. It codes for CATSRALDPARDGYTF. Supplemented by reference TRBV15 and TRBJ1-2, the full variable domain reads DAMVIQNPRYQVTQFGKPVTLSCSQTLNHNVMYWYQQKSSQAPKLLFHYYDKDFNNEADTPDNFQSRRPNTSFCFLDIRSPGLGDTAMYLCATSRALDPARDGYTFGSGTRLTVV.

CDR3 sequence (DNA): TGTGCCAGCAGCCCGGCCATCCAAGCCAAAAACATTCAGTACTTC. The encoded protein is CASSPAIQAKNIQYF. The chain carries TRBV11-2 and TRBJ2-4; D remains ambiguous. V was trimmed by 5 bases and J by 0 bases, leaving 11 bases between them. The length of the CDR3 is 15 residues. Germline loops: CDR1 SGHAT, CDR2 FQNNGV.

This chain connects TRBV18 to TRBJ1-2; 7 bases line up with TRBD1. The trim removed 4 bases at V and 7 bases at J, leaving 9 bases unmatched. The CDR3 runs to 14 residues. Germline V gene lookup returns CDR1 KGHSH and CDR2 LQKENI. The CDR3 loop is CASSLTGLYSGYTF. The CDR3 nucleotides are TGTGCCAGCTCACTGACAGGGCTGTACTCTGGCTACACCTTC.

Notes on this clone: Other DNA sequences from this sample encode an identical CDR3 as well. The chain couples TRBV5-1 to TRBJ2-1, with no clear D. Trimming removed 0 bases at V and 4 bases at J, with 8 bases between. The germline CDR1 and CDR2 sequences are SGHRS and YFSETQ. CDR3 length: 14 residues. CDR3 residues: CASSLGGLYNEQFF. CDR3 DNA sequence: TGCGCCAGCAGCTTGGGGGGATTATACAATGAGCAGTTCTTC.

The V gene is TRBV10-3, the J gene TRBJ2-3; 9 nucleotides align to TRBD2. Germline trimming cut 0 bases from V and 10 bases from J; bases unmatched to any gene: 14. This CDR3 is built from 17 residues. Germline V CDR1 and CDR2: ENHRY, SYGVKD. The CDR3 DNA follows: TGTGCCATCAGTGAGTCGATTGGGCGGGAGGGCCTGCGTTCGCAGTATTTT. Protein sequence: CAISESIGREGLRSQYF.

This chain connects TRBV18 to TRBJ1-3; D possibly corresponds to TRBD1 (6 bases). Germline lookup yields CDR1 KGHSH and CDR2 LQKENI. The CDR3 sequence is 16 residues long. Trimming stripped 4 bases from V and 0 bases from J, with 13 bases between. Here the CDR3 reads CASSQAGAISGNTIYF. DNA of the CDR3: TGTGCCAGCTCACAGGCGGGGGCCATCTCTGGAAACACCATATATTTT.

Here the CDR3 DNA reads TGTGCCAGTAGTCTCGAAGGCAGGGCCGCTGAAGCTTTCTTT. This translates into CASSLEGRAAEAFF. The chain combines TRBV19 with TRBJ1-1, with a tentative D call TRBD1 (5 bases). The germline CDR1 and CDR2 sequences are LNHDA and SQIVND (reference sequence). V dropped 5 bases and J dropped 6 bases, with 16 bases sitting between them. The CDR3 contains 14 residues.

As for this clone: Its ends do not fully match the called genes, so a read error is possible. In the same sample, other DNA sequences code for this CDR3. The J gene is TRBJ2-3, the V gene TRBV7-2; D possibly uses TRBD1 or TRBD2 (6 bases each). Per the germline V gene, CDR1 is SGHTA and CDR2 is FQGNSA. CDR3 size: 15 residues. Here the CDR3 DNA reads TGTGCCAGCAGCTTAACAGGGCGGGGCACGGATACGCAGTATTTT. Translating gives CASSLTGRGTDTQYF.

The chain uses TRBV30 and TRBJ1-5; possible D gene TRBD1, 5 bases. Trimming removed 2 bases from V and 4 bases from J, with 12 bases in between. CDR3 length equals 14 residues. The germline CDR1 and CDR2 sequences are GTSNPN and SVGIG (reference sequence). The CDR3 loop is CAWSRGNRNQPQHF. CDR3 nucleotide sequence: TGTGCCTGGAGTCGGGGGAATCGGAATCAGCCCCAGCATTTT.

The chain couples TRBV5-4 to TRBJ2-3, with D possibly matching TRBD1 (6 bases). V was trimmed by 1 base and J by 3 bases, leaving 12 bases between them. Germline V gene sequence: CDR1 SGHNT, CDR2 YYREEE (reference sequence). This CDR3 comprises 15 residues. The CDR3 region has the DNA TGTGCCAGCAGCTTGCAGGGGCCTTCAACAGATACGCAGTATTTT. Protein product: CASSLQGPSTDTQYF. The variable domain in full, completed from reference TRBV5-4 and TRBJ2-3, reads ETGVTQSPTHLIKTRGQQVTLRCSSQSGHNTVSWYQQALGQGPQFIFQYYREEENGRGNFPPRFSGLQFPNYSSELNVNALELDDSALYLCASSLQGPSTDTQYFGPGTRLTVL.

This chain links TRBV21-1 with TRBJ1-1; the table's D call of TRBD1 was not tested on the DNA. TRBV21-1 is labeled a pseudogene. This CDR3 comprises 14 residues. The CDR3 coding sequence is TGTGCCAGCAGCCCATCCACAGGTCACACTGAAGCTTTCTTT. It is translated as CASSPSTGHTEAFF.

The CDR3 DNA reads TGTGCCAGTAGTATAACGAGGGGAGGCTATGGCTACACCTTC. It is translated as CASSITRGGYGYTF. This chain uses TRBV19 with TRBJ1-2; D perhaps matches TRBD1 (5 bases). This CDR3 comprises 14 residues. V was trimmed by 2 bases and J by 4 bases, leaving 11 bases between them. The V gene's germline CDR1 is LNHDA and CDR2 SQIVND (reference sequence).

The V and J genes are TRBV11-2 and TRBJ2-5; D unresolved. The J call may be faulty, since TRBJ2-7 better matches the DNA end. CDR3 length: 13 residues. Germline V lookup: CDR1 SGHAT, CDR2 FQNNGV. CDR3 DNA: TGTGCCAGCAGCTTAGGGGTGGGTTACGAGCAGTACTTC. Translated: CASSLGVGYEQYF.

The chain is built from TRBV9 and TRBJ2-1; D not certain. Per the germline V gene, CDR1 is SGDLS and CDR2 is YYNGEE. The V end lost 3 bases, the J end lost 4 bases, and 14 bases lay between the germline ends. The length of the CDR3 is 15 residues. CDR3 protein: CASSASSLQYNEQFF. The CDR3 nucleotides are TGTGCCAGCAGCGCTTCTTCTTTGCAGTACAATGAGCAGTTCTTC.

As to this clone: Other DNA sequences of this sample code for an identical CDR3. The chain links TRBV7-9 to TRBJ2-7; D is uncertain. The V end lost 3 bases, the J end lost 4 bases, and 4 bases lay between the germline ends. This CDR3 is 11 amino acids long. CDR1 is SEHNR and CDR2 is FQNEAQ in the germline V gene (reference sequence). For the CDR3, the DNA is TGTGCCAGCAGCTTTTCATACGAGCAGTACTTC. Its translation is CASSFSYEQYF.

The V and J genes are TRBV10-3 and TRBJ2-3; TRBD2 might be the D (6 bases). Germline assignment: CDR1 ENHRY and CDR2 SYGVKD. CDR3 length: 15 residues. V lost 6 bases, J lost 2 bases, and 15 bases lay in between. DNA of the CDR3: TGTGCCATCAGGGACTATGGGCGGGACACAGATACGCAGTATTTT. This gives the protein CAIRDYGRDTDTQYF.

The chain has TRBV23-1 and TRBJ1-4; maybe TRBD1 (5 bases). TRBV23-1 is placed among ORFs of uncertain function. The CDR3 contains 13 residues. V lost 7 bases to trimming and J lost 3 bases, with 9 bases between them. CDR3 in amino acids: CASNGGANEKLFF. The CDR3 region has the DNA TGCGCCAGCAACGGGGGTGCTAATGAAAAACTGTTTTTT.

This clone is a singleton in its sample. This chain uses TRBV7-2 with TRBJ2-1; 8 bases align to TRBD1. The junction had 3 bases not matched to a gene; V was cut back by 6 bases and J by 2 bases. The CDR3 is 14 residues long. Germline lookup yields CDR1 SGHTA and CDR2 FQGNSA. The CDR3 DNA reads TGTGCCAGCAGGGGACAGGCCACCTACAATGAGCAGTTCTTC. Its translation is CASRGQATYNEQFF.